This T cell receptor (beta chain) was recovered during a study of sequential checkpoint blockade in melanoma. Only in-frame clones appear in the TCRdb table, and some are missing; sequencing was by immunoSEQ multiplex PCR. The data hold roughly 28,000 clones, with roughly 80% observed a single time. Treatment denoted: randomized to nivolumab then ipilimumab (arm A) or the reverse (arm B). Sorted cells were live CD3+CD8+, lacking CD19 and CD56, from PBMCs. The CDR3 length is 15 residues. Trimming took 1 base from V and 4 from J; bases not matched to a gene: 4. In germline, CDR1 is SGHAT, CDR2 FQDESV (reference sequence).

The sequencing here drew on CD8+ T cells sorted from blood (inferred from file names), taken from a patient given nivolumab and ipilimumab in sequence. The receptor comes from a human donor with melanoma. The chain couples TRBV11-1 to TRBJ1-5; 7 positions agree with TRBD1. The CDR3 sequence: CASSLGTGKNQPQHF. The CDR3 DNA sequence: TGTGCCAGCAGCTTAGGGACAGGAAAAAATCAGCCCCAGCATTTT.